The 3 T cell receptor beta chains reported below all come from one sample, sequenced in a study of blood T cell repertoires in COVID-19. Repertoires were generated with immunoSEQ multiplex PCR, while TCRdb's copy carries only in-frame clones and drops some. The sample has around 42,000 clones; under 85% are singletons. Material: peripheral blood. These receptors all come from a woman older than 75 with acute or convalescent COVID-19.

This clone was counted a single time. The genes are TRBV20-1 and TRBJ2-7, with unresolved D. V was clipped by 6 bases and J by 5 bases, with 11 bases between them. The CDR3 covers 11 residues. CDR1 is DFQATT and CDR2 is SNEGSKA in the germline V gene (reference sequence). CDR3 loop: CSALRAHEQYF. CDR3 DNA sequence: TGCAGTGCCCTGAGAGCCCACGAGCAGTACTTC.

This chain uses TRBV6-5 with TRBJ1-6; weak D call: TRBD1 (5 bases). The V end lost 6 bases, the J end lost 7 bases, and 13 bases lay between the germline ends. Germline V gene lookup returns CDR1 MNHEY and CDR2 SVGAGI. The CDR3 has 14 residues. DNA for the CDR3: TGTGCCAGCAGGTATAGACAGTCAAATTCACCCCTCCACTTT. This encodes CASRYRQSNSPLHF.

The rearrangement joins TRBV28 to TRBJ1-2, with D maybe TRBD1 (5 bases). CDR3 length: 16 amino acids. The germline V gene has CDR1 MDHEN and CDR2 SYDVKM. Trimming shortened V by 7 bases and J by 6 bases, and 24 bases separated the two germline ends. The chain's CDR3 is CASNLMGGVGDHGYTF. The DNA of the CDR3 is TGTGCCAGCAATCTCATGGGCGGGGTAGGGGATCATGGCTACACCTTC.